Below, one TCR beta chain is given with its context. The source of the blood RNA was unsorted whole blood, and germline DNA was extracted as well. The germline V gene has CDR1 MGHRA and CDR2 YSYEKL. The CDR3 spans 15 residues. V shed 6 bases and J 3 bases; nucleotides not matched to a gene: 10. These data are taken from a study of tumor-infiltrating lymphocytes in primary liver carcinoma. Synthesis of TCR beta cDNA was carried out from 450 to 650 ng total RNA with a constant-region primer. Library construction for TCR beta comprised three nested multiplex PCR rounds performed with slightly modified ARM-PCR. A C-beta reverse primer and TRBV1-TRBV30 forward primers served in each of the first two PCR rounds, at about 9 cycles apiece. One entry per CDR3 protein, called by TCRdb with MiXCR from the multiplex PCR reads. Counted here are 200,000 or so distinct CDR3 sequences, about 65% occurring once; the ten biggest clones make up about 7.1%.

V gene TRBV4-1 combines with J gene TRBJ1-2; 7 positions match TRBD1. The sequenced material came from peripheral blood. The sequence was obtained from a woman aged 60 to 75 with primary liver carcinoma and hepatitis B virus infection. The CDR3 nucleotides read TGCGCCAGCAGGGTAAGGGACAGTTCAGACTATGGCTACACCTTC. Protein sequence: CASRVRDSSDYGYTF.